This TCR beta chain stems from a study of blood T cell repertoires in COVID-19. The CDR3 has 11 residues. Trimming removed 1 base from V and 2 bases from J, with 2 bases in between. Germline V gene lookup returns CDR1 GTSNPN and CDR2 SVGIG (reference sequence). Sequenced by immunoSEQ multiplex PCR; TCRdb stores in-frame clones only, minus some. The profile shows 150,000 or so clones, approximately 84% of them singletons. The clonotype originates from a woman in her forties or fifties who had recovered from COVID-19. The sequenced sample was PBMCs or T cells enriched from blood (not recorded which). The chain joins TRBV30 to TRBJ2-5, with D hard to call. This CDR3 reads CAWSAQETQYF. CDR3 bases: TGTGCCTGGAGTGCACAAGAGACCCAGTACTTC.